The 17 T cell receptor beta chains below were found in one sample sequenced in a study of T cells after yellow fever vaccination. One entry per CDR3 protein, called by TCRdb with MiXCR from the 5' RACE reads. The data show more than 55,000 distinct CDR3 sequences, with 6.5% to 8% seen just once and about 40% held by the top ten. The sequenced sample was CD8+ T cells sorted from PBMCs, obtained 15 days after the yellow fever booster vaccination. The receptors were gathered from a man aged 30-40 years who received the YFV17D yellow fever vaccine.

This clonotype was seen at least ten times. CDR3 in DNA: TGCGCCAGCAGCACCCCGGACGGAAATAATTCACCCCTCCACTTT. Its protein is CASSTPDGNNSPLHF. The chain joins TRBV5-1 to TRBJ1-6; D is unresolved. The CDR3 has 15 residues. The germline V and J ends were trimmed by 4 bases and 5 bases, with 13 bases remaining between them. CDR1 is SGHRS and CDR2 is YFSETQ in the germline V gene.

This clonotype has at least ten counts. The chain combines TRBV12-3 or TRBV12-4 with TRBJ1-5, with D perhaps matching TRBD1 (6 bases). The CDR3 consists of 14 residues. V lost 2 bases and J 3 bases, leaving 8 bases between the germline ends. CDR3 amino acids: CASSLWGPNQPQHF. The CDR3 DNA sequence: TGTGCCAGCAGTTTATGGGGGCCCAATCAGCCCCAGCATTTT.

In this sample, this clonotype turned up many times. The chain joins TRBV12-3 or TRBV12-4 to TRBJ2-1; D unresolved. Trimming removed 5 bases from V and 7 bases from J, with 9 bases in between. The CDR3 runs 12 residues. CDR3 coding DNA: TGTGCCAGCAGTCCACATTTGAATGAGCAGTTCTTC. Amino acids: CASSPHLNEQFF.

At least ten counts were recorded for this clonotype. This CDR3 reads CASSTNPLSNTYEQYF. The CDR3 DNA is TGTGCCAGCAGTACCAATCCTCTGTCAAATACCTACGAGCAGTACTTC. This chain uses TRBV25-1 with TRBJ2-7; D is unclear. Germline CDR1 reads MGHDK; CDR2 reads SYGVNS. CDR3 length: 16 residues. V shed 5 bases and J shed 2 bases, with 19 bases lying between them.

This clonotype was observed at least ten times. The chain joins TRBV5-1 to TRBJ2-1; D gene uncertain. V lost 6 bases and J lost 3, with 16 bases in between. This CDR3 has 15 residues. CDR1 is SGHRS and CDR2 is YFSETQ in the germline V gene. The CDR3 is CASTIGASFYNEQFF. CDR3 DNA: TGCGCCAGCACTATAGGAGCCTCCTTCTACAATGAGCAGTTCTTC. Full variable domain (rest looked up from reference TRBV5-1 and TRBJ2-1): KAGVTQTPRYLIKTRGQQVTLSCSPISGHRSVSWYQQTPGQGLQFLFEYFSETQRNKGNFPGRFSGRQFSNSRSEMNVSTLELGDSALYLCASTIGASFYNEQFFGPGTRLTVL.

This clonotype was counted ten times or more. The chain uses TRBV20-1 and TRBJ2-1; D remains ambiguous. This CDR3 is built from 13 residues. Germline assignment: CDR1 DFQATT and CDR2 SNEGSKA (reference sequence). Trimming pared 3 bases from V and 2 bases from J, leaving 8 bases between. CDR3 residues: CSASGVPYNEQFF. The CDR3 DNA sequence: TGCAGTGCTAGTGGTGTTCCCTACAATGAGCAGTTCTTC.

This clonotype was detected ten times or more. The J gene is TRBJ2-3, the V gene TRBV5-5; 11 bases map to TRBD2. The V gene's germline CDR1 is SGHKS and CDR2 YYEKEE (reference sequence). The CDR3 consists of 17 residues. Trimming at V came to 0 bases and at J to 4 bases, leaving 7 bases not matched to a gene. The CDR3 DNA follows: TGTGCCAGCAGCTTGGGGCATAGCGGGAGGGATTCAGATACGCAGTATTTT. Its protein product is CASSLGHSGRDSDTQYF. The full variable domain, its missing parts supplied by reference TRBV5-5 and TRBJ2-3, is DAGVTQSPTHLIKTRGQQVTLRCSPISGHKSVSWYQQVLGQGPQFIFQYYEKEERGRGNFPDRFSARQFPNYSSELNVNALLLGDSALYLCASSLGHSGRDSDTQYFGPGTRLTVL.

This clonotype was picked up many times. The CDR3 spells CASSAGDPTYNEQFF. DNA for the CDR3: TGTGCCAGCAGCGCGGGGGATCCAACCTACAATGAGCAGTTCTTC. V usage is TRBV5-8 and J usage is TRBJ2-1, with 7 bases aligning to TRBD2. Germline V gene data show CDR1 as SGHTS and CDR2 as YDEGEE. Losses at the gene ends were 4 bases for V and 2 bases for J; bases not matched to a gene: 6. This CDR3 has 15 residues.

The sample holds many counts of this clonotype. This sequence joins TRBV28 and TRBJ2-7; either TRBD1 or TRBD2 may supply D (5 bases each). CDR1 and CDR2 (germline): MDHEN, SYDVKM. V lost 7 bases to trimming and J lost 2 bases, with 15 bases between them. The CDR3 runs to 14 residues. The CDR3: CASNQRGVTYEQYF. CDR3 in DNA: TGTGCCAGCAACCAGAGGGGAGTCACCTACGAGCAGTACTTC.

In this sample, this clonotype turned up many times. The chain joins TRBV5-1 to TRBJ2-1; 10 bases match TRBD2. Germline V gene sequence: CDR1 SGHRS, CDR2 YFSETQ. The CDR3 covers 15 residues. Trimming cost V 6 bases and J 2 bases; bases outside gene matches: 5. The CDR3 is CASKASGSTYNEQFF. The CDR3 nucleotides are TGCGCCAGCAAGGCTAGCGGGAGCACCTACAATGAGCAGTTCTTC.

J is TRBJ2-5 and V is TRBV20-1; the D gene is possibly TRBD1 (6 bases). CDR1 is DFQATT and CDR2 is SNEGSKA in the germline V gene (reference sequence). V lost 6 bases and J 5 bases, leaving 28 bases between the germline ends. The CDR3 is 17 amino acids. The CDR3 region has the DNA TGCAGTGCCATAGTGGCCTCCGGGACACTAAGGCGGGAGACCCAGTACTTC. This sequence encodes CSAIVASGTLRRETQYF.

This clonotype has a count of ten or more. V is TRBV11-2 and J is TRBJ2-3; 7 bases fit TRBD1. This CDR3 is 14 amino acids long. V trimming: 7 bases; J trimming: 3 bases; junction bases outside the gene matches: 7. Germline CDR1 SGHAT, CDR2 FQNNGV. CDR3: CASTTGDRTDTQYF. The CDR3 bases are TGTGCCAGCACCACAGGGGATCGGACAGATACGCAGTATTTT.

This clonotype appeared many times. The J gene is TRBJ2-7, the V gene TRBV10-3, with a weak D call TRBD1 (6 bases). This CDR3 spans 16 amino acids. V was cut by 0 bases and J by 2 bases, with 14 bases left in between. CDR1 is ENHRY, CDR2 SYGVKD, per germline. CDR3 region: CAISESRGTPTYEQYF. Here the CDR3 DNA reads TGTGCCATCAGTGAGTCGAGGGGGACCCCTACCTACGAGCAGTACTTC.

This clonotype was seen many times. This chain links TRBV27 with TRBJ2-2; possibly TRBD1 or TRBD2 for D (5 bases each). The germline V gene encodes CDR1 MNHEY and CDR2 SMNVEV (reference sequence). This CDR3 spans 14 amino acids. The V and J ends lost 6 bases and 5 bases respectively, with 13 bases between them. DNA for the CDR3: TGTGCCAGCAGCAGGGAGCCGGGGACCGGGGAGCTGTTTTTT. Translation gives CASSREPGTGELFF.

The sample holds many counts of this clonotype. The chain joins TRBV11-2 to TRBJ2-3; tentative D call: TRBD2 (5 bases). The CDR3 loop spans 16 amino acids. Trimming took 6 bases from V and 0 from J, leaving 16 bases between them. Looked up from germline, CDR1 is SGHAT and CDR2 is FQNNGV. This CDR3 reads CASSHPAEESTDTQYF. CDR3 coding DNA: TGTGCCAGCAGTCACCCGGCGGAGGAGAGCACAGATACGCAGTATTTT.

This clonotype was counted many times. The chain is built from TRBV20-1 and TRBJ2-4; D remains ambiguous. This CDR3 has 12 amino acids. The V end was cut by 6 bases, the J end by 8 bases, with 14 bases between. Germline CDR1 DFQATT, CDR2 SNEGSKA (reference sequence). In DNA, the CDR3 is TGCAGTGCCTCCATTGGTGGACACATTCAGTACTTC. Translating gives CSASIGGHIQYF.

Ten or more counts support this clonotype. The genes are TRBV24-1 and TRBJ2-3, with 8 nucleotides matching TRBD2. V lost 9 bases and J lost 6; bases outside the gene matches: 7. The CDR3 contains 13 residues. Germline V CDR1 and CDR2: KGHDR, SFDVKD. The CDR3 DNA follows: TGTGCCACCGAGGGGACTAGTGAGGATACGCAGTATTTT. Its protein product is CATEGTSEDTQYF.